This T cell receptor beta chain is from a study of T cell responses to AZD1222 COVID-19 vaccine. Measured with immunoSEQ multiplex PCR; TCRdb has only the in-frame clones, and not every one. The sample records around 99,000 clones, about 89% being singletons. V was trimmed by 2 bases and J by 3 bases, leaving 7 bases between them. CDR3 size: 13 residues. The clonotype comes from an adult who received the AZD1222 COVID-19 vaccine. The source was peripheral blood, collected 28 days after the second AZD1222 dose. The rearrangement links TRBV12-3 or TRBV12-4 to TRBJ2-5; the D gene is possibly TRBD1 (6 bases). The DNA for the CDR3 is TGTGCCAGCAGTTTAAACAGGGAAGAGACCCAGTACTTC. Translating gives CASSLNREETQYF.